Sequencing of this TCR beta chain was carried out in a study of regulatory T cells in long-lasting Graves disease. With respect to this clonotype: Its antigen is not known.

Noted time point: persistent/refractory GD, antithyroid drugs over 5 years with positive TRAb. Extracted RNA from PBMCs served as the source of the TCR library. Peripheral blood, about 8.8 milliliters of it, was drawn into EDTA tubes. Building the TCR beta libraries relied on iRepertoire HTBI primers, and CDR3 regions underwent Arm-PCR. Using its own MiXCR run on the multiplex PCR reads, TCRdb lists one record per CDR3 protein. Altogether around 450,000 distinct CDR3 sequences are present, about 22% being singletons, with the ten largest covering roughly 7.7%. Findings and limits, study-wide: New patients shared 966 public clonotypes, and persistent patients shared more, with about 2,500. Patients whose Graves' disease persisted exhibited lower TCR diversity than those newly diagnosed.

The germline V gene encodes CDR1 SQVTM and CDR2 ANQGSEA. The CDR3 loop spans 11 amino acids. V lost 3 bases and J lost 12, with 14 bases in between. The genes are TRBV29-1 and TRBJ1-1; D ambiguous. The receptor's source is a female donor with Graves disease. Sequences were derived from peripheral blood mononuclear cells (PBMCs), sampled when the disease was refractory, from a patient treated with antithyroid drugs. Here the CDR3 reads CSVDRPEGTFF. CDR3 nucleotides: TGCAGCGTTGACCGCCCCGAAGGGACTTTCTTT. The whole variable domain, filled in from reference TRBV29-1 and TRBJ1-1, reads SAVISQKPSRDICQRGTSLTIQCQVDSQVTMMFWYRQQPGQSLTLIATANQGSEATYESGFVIDKFPISRPNLTFSTLTVSNMSPEDSSIYLCSVDRPEGTFFGQGTRLTVV.